This T cell receptor beta chain was observed in a study of T cell responses to AZD1222 COVID-19 vaccine. Some clones are missing from TCRdb's copy, which holds only in-frame ones; the method was immunoSEQ multiplex PCR. Here the sample spans some 90,000 clones, around 90% being singletons. Looked up from germline, CDR1 is SGHTA and CDR2 is FQGTGA. The CDR3 is 13 amino acids. V was pared by 8 bases and J by 3 bases, with 6 bases of the junction left unmatched. The origin of this receptor is an adult in good health. Here the sequenced sample was peripheral blood, taken on day 0 of AZD1222 vaccination. This chain connects TRBV7-3 to TRBJ2-7; TRBD1 agrees at 8 bases. The CDR3 region has the DNA TGTGCCAGCGGACAGGGAAGCGGCTACGAGCAGTACTTC. It codes for CASGQGSGYEQYF. The full variable domain, completed using reference TRBV7-3 and TRBJ2-7, is GAGVSQTPSNKVTEKGKYVELRCDPISGHTALYWYRQSLGQGPEFLIYFQGTGAADDSGLPNDRFFAVRPEGSVSTLKIQRTERGDSAVYLCASGQGSGYEQYFGPGTRLTVT.